Below, 8 T cell receptor beta chains from the same sample are listed, as sequenced in a study of beta chain features in type 1 diabetes. General study results and limits: TCRB CDR3s were moderately but significantly shorter in Type 1 diabetes patients in all four CD4+ subsets.

The antigens of these receptors remain unknown. The whole isolated RNA underwent reverse transcription, so sequencing captured expressed TCRB transcripts. Produced via immunoSEQ multiplex PCR; TCRdb's table is partial and in-frame only. The data hold more than 95,000 clones, with under 30% observed a single time. The specimen was central memory CD4+ T cells from blood. The receptors originated from a young woman with type 1 diabetes.

The V call is TRBV7-9, the J call TRBJ1-2, with 11 bases fitting TRBD1. Per the germline V gene, CDR1 is SEHNR and CDR2 is FQNEAQ (reference sequence). The CDR3 contains 16 residues. V trimming: 5 bases; J trimming: 6 bases; junction bases outside the gene matches: 11. CDR3 coding DNA: TGTGCCAGCAGCACTTTCCGGGACAGGGGGAAGGATGGCTACACCTTC. Protein product: CASSTFRDRGKDGYTF.

This clone was seen a few times. The chain combines TRBV29-1 with TRBJ1-4; the match to TRBD1 covers 9 bases. The ends lost 4 bases at V and 8 bases at J; junction bases unmatched: 2. Germline CDR1 reads SQVTM; CDR2 reads ANQGSEA. The CDR3 has 12 residues. The CDR3, as DNA: TGCAGCGTTGGACAGGGGGGAGAAAAACTGTTTTTT. Residues: CSVGQGGEKLFF. Looking up the rest from reference TRBV29-1 and TRBJ1-4 gives the full variable domain: SAVISQKPSRDICQRGTSLTIQCQVDSQVTMMFWYRQQPGQSLTLIATANQGSEATYESGFVIDKFPISRPNLTFSTLTVSNMSPEDSSIYLCSVGQGGEKLFFGSGTQLSVL.

In its sample, this clone was seen a few times. The rearrangement uses TRBV5-1 and TRBJ2-7; 11 nucleotides line up with TRBD1. The CDR3 contains 15 residues. Germline V gene sequence: CDR1 SGHRS, CDR2 YFSETQ. V dropped 4 bases and J dropped 2; count of bases not matched to a gene: 5. Here the CDR3 DNA reads TGCGCCAGCAGCGTGGGGACAGGGGGGACCTACGAGCAGTACTTC. Translated, it gives CASSVGTGGTYEQYF.

This clone was counted a few times. This chain connects TRBV2 to TRBJ2-5; tentative D call: TRBD1 (6 bases). V lost 3 bases and J lost 4, with 12 bases in between. The length of the CDR3 is 14 residues. Looked up from germline, CDR1 is SNHLY and CDR2 is FYNNEI. In DNA, the CDR3 is TGTGCCAGCAGTGAGGTAGGGGGAGCAGAGACCCAGTACTTC. Translation: CASSEVGGAETQYF.

There are a few counts of this clone. The chain has TRBV7-2 and TRBJ2-1, with a tentative D call TRBD1 (7 bases). The V end was cut by 3 bases, the J end by 9 bases, with 12 bases between. The CDR3 sequence is 13 residues long. Germline V gene lookup returns CDR1 SGHTA and CDR2 FQGNSA. Written as DNA, the CDR3 is TGTGCCAGCAGCTTCCAGCAGGGGGGTGAGCAGTTCTTC. Amino acids: CASSFQQGGEQFF.

The chain carries TRBV30 and TRBJ1-5; 7 bases map to TRBD1. Germline trimming cut 3 bases from V and 0 bases from J; bases unmatched to any gene: 8. Germline values: CDR1 GTSNPN, CDR2 SVGIG (reference sequence). The CDR3 is made up of 16 amino acids. CDR3 sequence (DNA): TGTGCCTGGAGATTACAGGGGAGCCATAGCAATCAGCCCCAGCATTTT. Protein product: CAWRLQGSHSNQPQHF.

In this sample, this clone turned up a few times. The chain is built from TRBV28 and TRBJ1-2, with 7 bases that match TRBD1. The trim removed 10 bases at V and 6 bases at J, leaving 5 bases unmatched. The germline CDR1 and CDR2 sequences are MDHEN and SYDVKM. The CDR3 is 11 amino acids. The CDR3 spells CAIDRVDGYTF. CDR3 DNA: TGTGCCATCGACAGGGTGGATGGCTACACCTTC.

A few counts support this clone. The V call is TRBV4-3, the J call TRBJ2-5; 7 bases agree with TRBD2. The CDR3 length is 17 residues. V dropped 0 bases and J dropped 4; count of bases not matched to a gene: 11. The germline V gene encodes CDR1 LGHNA and CDR2 YSLEER. CDR3 residues: CASSQERFGGGAETQYF. The CDR3 nucleotides are TGCGCCAGCAGCCAAGAAAGGTTTGGGGGAGGGGCAGAGACCCAGTACTTC.